The 27 T cell receptor beta chains below all came from one sample that was sequenced in a study of cytomegalovirus exposure and HLA in healthy donors. Assay used: immunoSEQ multiplex PCR; TCRdb lists only in-frame clones, some missing. The data show roughly 60,000 clones, 92% seen once. Sequenced: PBMCs. Source of these receptors: a woman aged 18-30 years in good health and CMV-seronegative.

CDR3 residues: CAIGTSGPRGGQYF. CDR3 coding DNA: TGTGCCATCGGGACTAGCGGGCCCAGAGGCGGGCAGTACTTC. The chain joins TRBV10-3 to TRBJ2-7; the match to TRBD2 covers 12 bases. Germline V gene lookup returns CDR1 ENHRY and CDR2 SYGVKD. This CDR3 contains 14 residues. V was pared by 8 bases and J by 9 bases, with 11 bases of the junction left unmatched.

This clone was detected once. The chain uses TRBV28 and TRBJ2-7, with D unclear. The germline V gene has CDR1 MDHEN and CDR2 SYDVKM. CDR3 length: 12 residues. V was shortened by 3 bases and J by 9 bases, with 12 bases between the two germline ends. CDR3 in amino acids: CASSLTASGQYF. DNA for the CDR3: TGTGCCAGCAGTTTGACGGCATCGGGGCAGTACTTC.

The J gene is TRBJ2-3, the V gene TRBV6-5; D is perhaps TRBD2 (6 bases). The CDR3 length is 14 residues. Germline assignment: CDR1 MNHEY and CDR2 SVGAGI. Trimming removed 6 bases at V and 1 base at J, with 11 bases between. In DNA, the CDR3 is TGTGCCAGCAGGAAGGGACTCGGCACAGATACGCAGTATTTT. Translation: CASRKGLGTDTQYF.

This chain uses TRBV2 with TRBJ2-7; TRBD2 is a possible D gene (6 bases). Germline loops: CDR1 SNHLY, CDR2 FYNNEI. The V end was cut by 5 bases, the J end by 3 bases, with 20 bases between. The CDR3 spans 16 residues. CDR3: CASSISKRGAGYEQYF. The CDR3 nucleotides read TGTGCCAGCAGTATCTCAAAACGGGGAGCGGGCTACGAGCAGTACTTC.

The chain carries TRBV30 and TRBJ1-4, with 8 bases lining up with TRBD1. Germline CDR1 GTSNPN, CDR2 SVGIG (reference sequence). Germline trimming cut 0 bases from V and 8 bases from J; bases unmatched to any gene: 8. The CDR3 is made up of 15 amino acids. CDR3 nucleotide sequence: TGTGCCTGGAGTGTACGGACACAGGGGGGCGAAAAACTGTTTTTT. Its translation: CAWSVRTQGGEKLFF.

The CDR3 DNA sequence: TGTGCCAGTAGCGCAACCCTCCGTCGAGGGAACGAGCAGTACTTC. Translation: CASSATLRRGNEQYF. This rearrangement joins TRBV19 to TRBJ2-7, with D maybe TRBD2 (5 bases). V dropped 6 bases and J dropped 5 bases, with 20 bases sitting between them. Germline V gives CDR1 LNHDA, CDR2 SQIVND (reference sequence). The CDR3 consists of 15 residues.

V usage is TRBV11-2 and J usage is TRBJ2-7; TRBD1 agrees at 11 bases. Germline values: CDR1 SGHAT, CDR2 FQNNGV. The V segment lost 5 bases and the J segment 4 bases; nucleotides outside the gene matches: 4. This CDR3 spans 14 amino acids. CDR3 in amino acids: CASSVGQGAYEQYF. The CDR3 DNA is TGTGCCAGCAGCGTCGGACAGGGGGCTTACGAGCAGTACTTC.

V gene TRBV10-3 combines with J gene TRBJ2-7; the D gene is possibly TRBD1 (5 bases). This CDR3 contains 15 residues. V lost 6 bases, J lost 3 bases, and 18 bases lay in between. The germline CDR1 and CDR2 sequences are ENHRY and SYGVKD. DNA for the CDR3: TGTGCCATCAGGGAACCTCAGGGTTGGAGCTACGAGCAGTACTTC. Translating it yields CAIREPQGWSYEQYF.

This clone was detected only once. The chain recombines TRBV19 with TRBJ1-4; TRBD1 matches at 9 bases. The CDR3 is made up of 16 amino acids. Germline CDR1 and CDR2: LNHDA and SQIVND (reference sequence). The ends lost 5 bases at V and 7 bases at J; junction bases unmatched: 11. CDR3 nucleotide sequence: TGTGCCAGTAGTGACCTCCGGACAGGGGATCGTGAAAAACTGTTTTTT. It encodes CASSDLRTGDREKLFF.

This clone was found a few times. The chain employs TRBV7-9 and TRBJ2-7; 9 nucleotides match TRBD1. In germline, CDR1 is SEHNR, CDR2 FQNEAQ (reference sequence). The CDR3 is 16 residues long. The junction had 8 bases not matched to a gene; V was cut back by 5 bases and J by 0 bases. CDR3 protein: CASSKTGTGNSYEQYF. Written as DNA, the CDR3 is TGTGCCAGCAGCAAAACTGGGACAGGGAACTCCTACGAGCAGTACTTC.

This sequence joins TRBV4-2 and TRBJ1-4, with TRBD1 as a possible D gene (5 bases). The CDR3 loop spans 16 amino acids. V lost 5 bases and J lost 10, with 23 bases in between. Germline CDR1 reads LGHNA; CDR2 reads YNFKEQ. CDR3 nucleotides: TGTGCCAGCAGCGAAAGCCTCGACGGGGGTTCGGGAAAACTGTTTTTT. This translates into CASSESLDGGSGKLFF.

The V call is TRBV4-1, the J call TRBJ2-2, with a tentative D call TRBD2 (5 bases). V lost 1 base, J lost 3 bases, and 9 bases lay in between. CDR3 size: 15 residues. Germline V lookup: CDR1 MGHRA, CDR2 YSYEKL. DNA of the CDR3: TGCGCCAGCAGCCAAGGGGGAGACGACACCGGGGAGCTGTTTTTT. Translated: CASSQGGDDTGELFF.

V and J are TRBV19 and TRBJ2-3; TRBD2 agrees at 8 bases. The CDR3 runs 15 residues. The germline V gene encodes CDR1 LNHDA and CDR2 SQIVND (reference sequence). With V trimmed by 5 bases and J by 0 bases, 4 bases remained unmatched. In nucleotides, the CDR3 is TGTGCCAGTAGTTGGCGGGGGGTTAGCACAGATACGCAGTATTTT. This sequence encodes CASSWRGVSTDTQYF.

The chain joins TRBV7-9 to TRBJ2-3; 7 bases are shared with TRBD1. J gave up 0 bases and V 3 bases, and 9 bases lay outside the gene matches. Germline CDR1 reads SEHNR; CDR2 reads FQNEAQ (reference sequence). This CDR3 has 17 amino acids. The CDR3 spells CASSFYGTAASTDTQYF. The CDR3 nucleotides read TGTGCCAGCAGCTTTTATGGGACAGCAGCTAGCACAGATACGCAGTATTTT.

J is TRBJ2-7 and V is TRBV27; 7 nucleotides line up with TRBD2. CDR3 length: 16 amino acids. V was clipped by 0 bases and J by 3 bases; unmatched bases: 8. CDR1 is MNHEY and CDR2 is SMNVEV in the germline V gene (reference sequence). CDR3: CASSLSWGTMHYEQYF. Here the CDR3 DNA reads TGTGCCAGCAGTTTATCGTGGGGGACTATGCACTACGAGCAGTACTTC.

V and J are TRBV2 and TRBJ2-1; TRBD1 agrees at 10 bases. V dropped 10 bases and J dropped 4; count of bases not matched to a gene: 7. This CDR3 region has 14 residues. Germline-derived CDR1 and CDR2 are SNHLY and FYNNEI. The CDR3 coding sequence is TGTGCCACCTTGAGGGGACAGGGGTACAATGAGCAGTTCTTC. Amino acid sequence: CATLRGQGYNEQFF.

The chain links TRBV5-1 to TRBJ2-1, with 10 bases matching TRBD2. The CDR3 extends over 15 amino acids. CDR1 and CDR2 (germline): SGHRS, YFSETQ. The J segment lost 2 bases and the V segment lost 1 base, leaving 0 bases of the junction unmatched. The CDR3 reads CASSLTSGAYNEQFF. The CDR3 coding sequence is TGCGCCAGCAGCTTGACTAGCGGGGCCTACAATGAGCAGTTCTTC.

This clone was seen just once. V usage is TRBV29-1 and J usage is TRBJ2-7, with a possible D match to TRBD2 (6 bases). The V gene's germline CDR1 is SQVTM and CDR2 ANQGSEA. The CDR3 is 13 residues long. Trimming left V 7 bases short and J 6 bases short, with 19 bases between. CDR3 DNA sequence: TGCAGCGCCATTAGCGGTTTAGAGGGCGAGCAGTACTTC. It is translated as CSAISGLEGEQYF.

A note on this clone: Other DNA sequences in this sample translate to the same CDR3. The chain combines TRBV29-1 with TRBJ2-3; the match to TRBD2 covers 10 bases. The CDR3 sequence is 12 residues long. The germline CDR1 and CDR2 sequences are SQVTM and ANQGSEA. V was clipped by 4 bases and J by 5 bases; unmatched bases: 0. This CDR3 reads CSVVAGGDTQYF. The CDR3 nucleotides are TGCAGCGTTGTAGCGGGAGGAGATACGCAGTATTTT.

The rearrangement links TRBV7-9 to TRBJ1-1, with a weak D call TRBD1 (5 bases). Trimming pared 1 base from V and 5 bases from J, leaving 14 bases between. Germline CDR1 reads SEHNR; CDR2 reads FQNEAQ (reference sequence). The CDR3 is 15 residues long. CDR3 DNA: TGTGCCAGCAGCTTAGTAGGCAGGGTAAATACTGAAGCTTTCTTT. Encoded protein: CASSLVGRVNTEAFF.

This clone was detected only a few times. The rearrangement links TRBV15 to TRBJ1-6; D not certain. The CDR3 contains 13 residues. Trimming shortened V by 0 bases and J by 11 bases, and 8 bases separated the two germline ends. Germline CDR1 is LNHNV and CDR2 is YYDKDF (reference sequence). CDR3 amino acids: CATSREVEAPLHF. The CDR3 DNA reads TGTGCCACCAGCAGAGAGGTAGAAGCACCCCTCCACTTT.

The V gene is TRBV27, the J gene TRBJ1-1, with a tentative D call TRBD1 (6 bases). The V end was cut by 4 bases, the J end by 1 base, with 16 bases between. This CDR3 contains 16 residues. Germline V gene sequence: CDR1 MNHEY, CDR2 SMNVEV (reference sequence). As DNA, the CDR3 is TGTGCCAGCAGTTCTAACAGGGAGTGGAGGAACACTGAAGCTTTCTTT. Encoded protein: CASSSNREWRNTEAFF.

The chain links TRBV7-8 to TRBJ1-1, with D maybe TRBD1 (5 bases). V lost 5 bases, J lost 4 bases, and 14 bases lay in between. Per germline, CDR1 SGHVS and CDR2 FQNEAQ. CDR3 size: 14 residues. The CDR3 DNA is TGTGCCAGCAGCCCATCCAGGAGGGGCACTGAAGCTTTCTTT. Residues: CASSPSRRGTEAFF.

The chain carries TRBV4-1 and TRBJ2-1, with 8 bases identical to TRBD2. This CDR3 has 15 amino acids. The ends lost 8 bases at V and 4 bases at J; junction bases unmatched: 10. From germline, CDR1 is MGHRA and CDR2 YSYEKL. This CDR3 is CASGRSGGLYNEQFF. The CDR3 nucleotides are TGCGCCAGCGGGCGTTCGGGGGGGCTTTACAATGAGCAGTTCTTC.

The rearrangement links TRBV5-8 to TRBJ1-1; TRBD1 matches at 9 bases. The trim removed 0 bases at V and 13 bases at J, leaving 7 bases unmatched. CDR3 length: 13 amino acids. CDR1 is SGHTS, CDR2 YDEGEE, per germline. CDR3 region: CASSLGAGTGSFF. CDR3 coding DNA: TGTGCCAGCAGCTTGGGCGCTGGGACAGGGAGTTTCTTT.

This rearrangement joins TRBV28 to TRBJ2-1; D might be TRBD2 (6 bases). Germline lookup yields CDR1 MDHEN and CDR2 SYDVKM. V was pared by 2 bases and J by 6 bases, with 17 bases between. The CDR3 totals 16 residues. CDR3 region: CASSLIAGRGGNEQFF. The DNA for the CDR3 is TGTGCCAGCAGTTTAATTGCAGGTAGGGGAGGCAATGAGCAGTTCTTC.

This clone has more than one count but fewer than ten. The V call is TRBV2, the J call TRBJ1-5, with D hard to call. The CDR3 has 12 amino acids. Trimming cost V 7 bases and J 3 bases, with 7 bases left between them. Germline CDR1 SNHLY, CDR2 FYNNEI. CDR3 residues: CASTGDNQPQHF. The CDR3 DNA follows: TGTGCCAGCACCGGTGACAATCAGCCCCAGCATTTT.